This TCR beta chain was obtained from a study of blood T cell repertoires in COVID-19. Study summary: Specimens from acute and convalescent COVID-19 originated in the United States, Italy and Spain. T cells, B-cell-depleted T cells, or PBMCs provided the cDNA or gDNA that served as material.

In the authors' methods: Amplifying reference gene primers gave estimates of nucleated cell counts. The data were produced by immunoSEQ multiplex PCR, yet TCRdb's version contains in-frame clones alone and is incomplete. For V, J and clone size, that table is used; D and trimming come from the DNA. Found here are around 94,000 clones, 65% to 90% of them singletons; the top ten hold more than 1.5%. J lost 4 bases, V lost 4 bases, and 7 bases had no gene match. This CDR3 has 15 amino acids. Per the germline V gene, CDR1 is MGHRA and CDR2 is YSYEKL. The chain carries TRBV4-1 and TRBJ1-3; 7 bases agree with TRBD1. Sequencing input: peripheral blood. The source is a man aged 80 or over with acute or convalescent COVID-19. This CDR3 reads CASSPYEGQGNTIYF. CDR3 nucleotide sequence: TGCGCCAGCAGCCCCTACGAGGGACAGGGAAACACCATATATTTT.